These 8 T cell receptor beta chains came from one sample sequenced in a study of CD8 T cells in Susac syndrome. An input of roughly 0.45 to 1 ug of RNA was subjected to reverse transcription using random hexamers. Each CDR3 protein gets one entry after TCRdb re-called the immunoSEQ multiplex PCR reads with MiXCR. This sample has 95,000 to 150,000 distinct CDR3 sequences, with around 94% found just once. Sequencing was done on a sample of CD4+ T cells from PBMCs. The origin of the receptors is a human donor in good health.

The rearrangement uses TRBV23-1 and TRBJ2-7; 10 nucleotides align to TRBD2. TRBV23-1 is treated as an ORF (open reading frame) with a function not yet certain. The J segment lost 4 bases and the V segment lost 3 bases, leaving 15 bases of the junction unmatched. CDR3 length: 18 residues. CDR3 in amino acids: CASSQSHTPTSGIYEQYF. The CDR3 bases are TGCGCCAGCAGTCAGTCGCACACACCCACTAGCGGGATTTACGAGCAGTACTTC.

The rearrangement links TRBV2 to TRBJ2-1; a weak D match, TRBD2 (7 bases). The CDR3 consists of 15 residues. Germline V gene sequence: CDR1 SNHLY, CDR2 FYNNEI. Trimming removed 1 base at V and 3 bases at J, with 10 bases between. The CDR3 bases are TGTGCCAGCAGTGAAGGGGGGGGCGACTACAATGAGCAGTTCTTC. Translated, it gives CASSEGGGDYNEQFF.

V gene TRBV19 combines with J gene TRBJ2-2; 13 nucleotides line up with TRBD2. Germline CDR1 LNHDA, CDR2 SQIVND (reference sequence). The V and J ends lost 10 bases and 7 bases, in that order; junction bases with no gene match: 12. This CDR3 has 16 amino acids. CDR3 residues: CATTLYGTSGVGELFF. The CDR3 nucleotides read TGTGCCACCACCCTTTACGGGACTAGCGGGGTCGGGGAGCTGTTTTTT.

CDR3 bases: TGTGCCAGCAGTTACGGAATGAACTCCTACGAGCAGTACTTC. This translates into CASSYGMNSYEQYF. The gene calls are TRBV6-5 and TRBJ2-7; no definite D call. CDR3 length equals 14 residues. CDR1 is MNHEY, CDR2 SVGAGI, per germline. With 2 bases removed from V and 0 bases from J, the gap between germline ends came to 8 bases.

The V and J genes are TRBV7-6 and TRBJ2-2; possible D gene TRBD1, 5 bases. Per the germline V gene, CDR1 is SGHVS and CDR2 is FNYEAQ. The CDR3 has 13 residues. The V gene lost 5 bases and the J gene lost 3 bases, with 7 bases spanning the gap. The CDR3 is CASSPRDTGELFF. The CDR3, as DNA: TGTGCCAGCAGCCCCAGGGACACCGGGGAGCTGTTTTTT.

The CDR3 here is CASSFTSRGRETQYF. DNA for the CDR3: TGTGCCAGCAGCTTTACCTCCAGAGGGAGAGAGACCCAGTACTTC. The rearrangement uses TRBV6-2 or TRBV6-3 and TRBJ2-5; D may be TRBD2 (5 bases). Germline V gene sequence: CDR1 MNHEY, CDR2 SVGEGT. Between the trimmed V and J ends, which lost 6 bases and 4 bases, there was a span of 18 bases. This CDR3 comprises 15 residues.

This clonotype was recorded once. The chain is built from TRBV6-2 or TRBV6-3 and TRBJ1-6; D might be TRBD1 (6 bases). The germline V and J ends were trimmed by 0 bases and 8 bases, with 11 bases remaining between them. Germline values: CDR1 MNHEY, CDR2 SVGEGT. The CDR3 length is 15 residues. CDR3 coding DNA: TGTGCCAGCAGTTACTCGTCAGGGGTTCATTCACCCCTCCACTTT. Protein: CASSYSSGVHSPLHF.

V usage is TRBV19 and J usage is TRBJ2-7, with 11 nucleotides matching TRBD2. The CDR3 runs 15 residues. With V trimmed by 7 bases and J by 3 bases, 8 bases remained unmatched. Germline values: CDR1 LNHDA, CDR2 SQIVND (reference sequence). CDR3 residues: CASTGTSGGRYEQYF. The CDR3 nucleotides are TGTGCCAGTACTGGTACTAGCGGGGGCCGCTACGAGCAGTACTTC.